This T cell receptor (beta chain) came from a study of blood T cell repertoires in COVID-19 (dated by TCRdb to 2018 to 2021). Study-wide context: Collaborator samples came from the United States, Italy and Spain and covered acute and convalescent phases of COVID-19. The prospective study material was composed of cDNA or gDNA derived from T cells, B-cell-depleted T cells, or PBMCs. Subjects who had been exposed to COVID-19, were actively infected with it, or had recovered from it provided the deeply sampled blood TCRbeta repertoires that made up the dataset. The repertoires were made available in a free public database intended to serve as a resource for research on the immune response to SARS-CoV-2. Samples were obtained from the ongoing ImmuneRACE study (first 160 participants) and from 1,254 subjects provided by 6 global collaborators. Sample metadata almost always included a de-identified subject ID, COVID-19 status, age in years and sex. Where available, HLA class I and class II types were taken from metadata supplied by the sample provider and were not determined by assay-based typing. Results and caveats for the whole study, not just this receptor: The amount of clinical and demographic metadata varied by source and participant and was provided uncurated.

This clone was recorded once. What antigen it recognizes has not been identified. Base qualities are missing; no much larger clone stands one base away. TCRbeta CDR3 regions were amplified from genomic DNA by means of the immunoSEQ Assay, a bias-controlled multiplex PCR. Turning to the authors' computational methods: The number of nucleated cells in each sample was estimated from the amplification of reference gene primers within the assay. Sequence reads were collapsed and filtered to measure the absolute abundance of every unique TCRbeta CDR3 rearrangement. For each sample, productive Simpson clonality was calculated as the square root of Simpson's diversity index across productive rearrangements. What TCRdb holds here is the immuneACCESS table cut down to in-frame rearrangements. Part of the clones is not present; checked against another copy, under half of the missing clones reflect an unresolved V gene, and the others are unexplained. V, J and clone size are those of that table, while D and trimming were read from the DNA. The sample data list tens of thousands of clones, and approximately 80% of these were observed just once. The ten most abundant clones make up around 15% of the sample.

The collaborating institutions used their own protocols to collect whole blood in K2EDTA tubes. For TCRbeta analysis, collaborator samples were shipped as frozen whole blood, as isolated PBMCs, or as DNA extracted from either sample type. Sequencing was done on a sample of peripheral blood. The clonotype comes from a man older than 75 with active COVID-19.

CDR3 region: CASSPGTVPNTEAFF. The sequence in DNA is TGTGCCAGCAGTCCCGGGACAGTCCCGAACACTGAAGCTTTCTTT. The chain is made from TRBV27 and TRBJ1-1; TRBD1 matches 7 bases in the middle. Sequences MNHEY (CDR1) and SMNVEV (CDR2) are obtained from the germline V gene (reference sequence). The CDR3 covers 15 residues, taking in both the cysteine and the phenylalanine. Only the CDR3 part of the read is kept: 45 bases, read in frame from the first base. V loses 5 bases at its end and J loses 1 base; junction bases beyond the gene matches: 7.